This TCR beta chain was sequenced in a study of blood T cell repertoires in COVID-19. Study summary: There were acute and convalescent COVID-19 samples, and they came from the United States, Italy and Spain. Nucleic acid was either cDNA or gDNA, and it came from T cells, B-cell-depleted T cells, or PBMCs.

V lost 2 bases, J lost 5 bases, and 15 bases lay in between. The CDR3 spans 15 residues. CDR1 is LGHDT and CDR2 is YNNKEL in the germline V gene (reference sequence). As handled by the study authors: Nucleated cell number was recorded as an estimate derived from reference gene primer amplification. Profiled with immunoSEQ multiplex PCR; TCRdb holds only in-frame clones, not every one. The V and J calls and clone size are taken from that table; D and trimming were inferred from the DNA. There are about 170,000 clones in the sample; roughly 83% occur only once, and around 14% lies in the top ten. Sequenced: peripheral blood. The source of this sequence is a man between 18 and 29 years old with active or convalescent COVID-19. This chain uses TRBV3-1 (or the pseudogene TRBV3-2) with TRBJ1-2; D gene unclear. CDR3 in DNA: TGTGCCAGCAGCCAACAGGCGATTGGGCTATATGGCTACACCTTC. The encoded protein is CASSQQAIGLYGYTF.